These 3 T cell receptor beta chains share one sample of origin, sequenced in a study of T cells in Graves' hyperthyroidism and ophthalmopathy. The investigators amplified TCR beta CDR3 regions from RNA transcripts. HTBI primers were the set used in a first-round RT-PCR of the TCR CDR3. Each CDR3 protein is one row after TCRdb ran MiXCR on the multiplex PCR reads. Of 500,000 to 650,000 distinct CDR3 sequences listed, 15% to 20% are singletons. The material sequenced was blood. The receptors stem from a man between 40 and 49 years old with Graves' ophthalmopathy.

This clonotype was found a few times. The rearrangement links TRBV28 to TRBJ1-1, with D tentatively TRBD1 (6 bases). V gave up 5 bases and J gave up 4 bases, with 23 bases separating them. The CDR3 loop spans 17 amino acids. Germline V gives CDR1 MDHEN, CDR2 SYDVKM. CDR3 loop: CASSVSRQATGGTEAFF. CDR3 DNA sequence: TGTGCCAGCAGTGTTAGCCGACAGGCCACCGGGGGCACTGAAGCTTTCTTT.

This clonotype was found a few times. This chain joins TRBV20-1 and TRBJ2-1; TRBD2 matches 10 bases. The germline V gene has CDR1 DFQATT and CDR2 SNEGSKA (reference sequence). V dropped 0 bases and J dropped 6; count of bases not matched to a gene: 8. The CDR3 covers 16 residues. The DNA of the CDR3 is TGCAGTGCTAGAGATAGCGGGGGGCACTGGTCCAATGAGCAGTTCTTC. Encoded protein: CSARDSGGHWSNEQFF.

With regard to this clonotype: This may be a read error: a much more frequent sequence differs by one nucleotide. The CDR3 DNA follows: TGCGCCAGCATCTCCGACTGGGGCAATCAGCCCCAGCATTTT. Amino acid sequence: CASISDWGNQPQHF. The chain joins TRBV4-1 to TRBJ1-5; D ambiguous. The V gene's germline CDR1 is MGHRA and CDR2 YSYEKL. The CDR3 is 14 amino acids. Trimming removed 7 bases from V and 2 bases from J, with 12 bases in between.